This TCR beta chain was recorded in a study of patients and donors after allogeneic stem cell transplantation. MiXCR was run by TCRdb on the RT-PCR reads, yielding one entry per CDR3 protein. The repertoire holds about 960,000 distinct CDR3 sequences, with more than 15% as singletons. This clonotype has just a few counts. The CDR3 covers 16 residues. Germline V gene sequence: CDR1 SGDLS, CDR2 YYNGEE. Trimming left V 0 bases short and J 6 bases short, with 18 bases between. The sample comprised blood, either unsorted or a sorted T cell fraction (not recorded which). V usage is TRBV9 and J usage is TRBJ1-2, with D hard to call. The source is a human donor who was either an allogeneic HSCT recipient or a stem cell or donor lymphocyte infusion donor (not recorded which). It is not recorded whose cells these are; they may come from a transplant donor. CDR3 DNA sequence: TGTGCCAGCAGCGTAGCTGAGGCAGGTCGTTTCGATGGCTACACCTTC. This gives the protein CASSVAEAGRFDGYTF.